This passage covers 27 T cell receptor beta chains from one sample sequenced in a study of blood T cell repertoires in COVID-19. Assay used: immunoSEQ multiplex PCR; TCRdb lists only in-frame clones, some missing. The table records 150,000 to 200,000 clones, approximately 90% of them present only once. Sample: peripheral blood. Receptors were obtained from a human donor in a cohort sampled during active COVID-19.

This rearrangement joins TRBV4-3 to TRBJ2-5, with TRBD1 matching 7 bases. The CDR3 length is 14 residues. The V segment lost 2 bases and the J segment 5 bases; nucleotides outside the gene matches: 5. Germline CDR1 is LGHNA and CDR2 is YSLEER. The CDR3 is CASSQRGRHETQYF. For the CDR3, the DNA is TGCGCCAGCAGCCAAAGGGGGCGCCACGAGACCCAGTACTTC.

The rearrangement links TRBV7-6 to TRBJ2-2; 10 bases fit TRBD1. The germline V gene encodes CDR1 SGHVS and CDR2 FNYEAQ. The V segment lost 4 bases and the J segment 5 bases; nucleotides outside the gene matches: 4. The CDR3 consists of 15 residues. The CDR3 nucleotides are TGTGCCAGCAGCTCTCTGGGACAGGGGACCGGGGAGCTGTTTTTT. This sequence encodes CASSSLGQGTGELFF.

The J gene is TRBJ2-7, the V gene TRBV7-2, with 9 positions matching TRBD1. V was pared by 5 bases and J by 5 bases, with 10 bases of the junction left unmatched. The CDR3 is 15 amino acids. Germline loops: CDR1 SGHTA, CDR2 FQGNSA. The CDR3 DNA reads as TGTGCCAGCAGCCCGAGGGGGACAGGGTCTAACGAGCAGTACTTC. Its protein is CASSPRGTGSNEQYF.

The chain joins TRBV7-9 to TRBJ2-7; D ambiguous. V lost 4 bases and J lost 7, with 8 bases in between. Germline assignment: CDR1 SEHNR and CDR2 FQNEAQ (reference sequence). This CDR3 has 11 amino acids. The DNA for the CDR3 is TGTGCCAGCAGCTCGGTTCGGGAGCAGTACTTC. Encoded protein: CASSSVREQYF.

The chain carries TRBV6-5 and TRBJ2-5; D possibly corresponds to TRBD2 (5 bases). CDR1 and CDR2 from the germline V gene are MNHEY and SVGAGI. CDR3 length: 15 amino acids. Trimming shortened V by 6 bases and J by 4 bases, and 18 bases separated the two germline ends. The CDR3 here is CASSSIEGLGETQYF. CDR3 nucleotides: TGTGCCAGCAGCTCGATTGAGGGCCTTGGAGAGACCCAGTACTTC.

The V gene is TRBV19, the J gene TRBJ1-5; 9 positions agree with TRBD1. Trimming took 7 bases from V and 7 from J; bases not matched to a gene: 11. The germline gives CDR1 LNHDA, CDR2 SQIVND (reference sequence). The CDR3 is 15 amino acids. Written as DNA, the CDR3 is TGTGCCAGTAATCACCGAACAGGGGGCTGGCAGCCCCAGCATTTT. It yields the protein CASNHRTGGWQPQHF.

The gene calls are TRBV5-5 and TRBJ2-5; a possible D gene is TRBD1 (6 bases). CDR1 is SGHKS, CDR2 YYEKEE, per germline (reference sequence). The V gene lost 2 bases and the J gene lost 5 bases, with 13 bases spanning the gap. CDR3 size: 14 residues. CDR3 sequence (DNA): TGTGCCAGCAGCTTTCAGGGGAGAAGTGAGACCCAGTACTTC. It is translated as CASSFQGRSETQYF.

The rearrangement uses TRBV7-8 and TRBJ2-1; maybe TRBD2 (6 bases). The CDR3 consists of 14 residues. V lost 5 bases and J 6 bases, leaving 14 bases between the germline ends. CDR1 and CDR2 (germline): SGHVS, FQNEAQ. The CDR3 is CASSTGTPANEQFF. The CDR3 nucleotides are TGTGCCAGCAGCACCGGGACTCCTGCCAATGAGCAGTTCTTC.

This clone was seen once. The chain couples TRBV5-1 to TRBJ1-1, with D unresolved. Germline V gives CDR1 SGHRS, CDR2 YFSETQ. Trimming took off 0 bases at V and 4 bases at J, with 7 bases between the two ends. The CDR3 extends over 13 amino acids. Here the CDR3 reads CASSLVPGTEAFF. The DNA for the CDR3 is TGCGCCAGCAGCTTGGTGCCAGGCACTGAAGCTTTCTTT.

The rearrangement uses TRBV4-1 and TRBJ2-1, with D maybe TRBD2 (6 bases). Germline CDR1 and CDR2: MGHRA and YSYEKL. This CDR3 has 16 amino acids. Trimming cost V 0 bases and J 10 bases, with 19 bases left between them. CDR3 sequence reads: CASSQDRAGRPQEQFF. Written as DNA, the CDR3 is TGCGCCAGCAGCCAAGACAGGGCGGGGAGGCCGCAAGAGCAGTTCTTC.

In DNA form, the CDR3 reads TGTGCCAGCAGTTATACGGGGGGCGCGACCTACGAGCAGTACTTC. It yields the protein CASSYTGGATYEQYF. The chain recombines TRBV27 with TRBJ2-7; the D gene is possibly TRBD2 (7 bases). The V and J ends lost 4 bases and 2 bases respectively, with 15 bases between them. This CDR3 has 15 amino acids. CDR1 and CDR2 (germline): MNHEY, SMNVEV (reference sequence).

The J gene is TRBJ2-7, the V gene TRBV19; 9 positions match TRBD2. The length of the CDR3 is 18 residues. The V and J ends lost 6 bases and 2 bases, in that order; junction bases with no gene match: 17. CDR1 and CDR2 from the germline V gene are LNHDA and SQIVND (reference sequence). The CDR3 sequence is CASSPSEVETSGTYEQYF. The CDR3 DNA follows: TGTGCCAGTAGCCCGAGCGAGGTGGAGACTAGCGGTACCTACGAGCAGTACTTC.

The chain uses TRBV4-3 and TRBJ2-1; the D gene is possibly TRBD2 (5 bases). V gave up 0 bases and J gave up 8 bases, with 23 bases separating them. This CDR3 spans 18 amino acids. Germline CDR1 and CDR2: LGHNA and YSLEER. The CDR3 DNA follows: TGCGCCAGCAGCCAAGATTGGGTTAGGGCATCGGAGGTCTATGAGCAGTTCTTC. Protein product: CASSQDWVRASEVYEQFF.

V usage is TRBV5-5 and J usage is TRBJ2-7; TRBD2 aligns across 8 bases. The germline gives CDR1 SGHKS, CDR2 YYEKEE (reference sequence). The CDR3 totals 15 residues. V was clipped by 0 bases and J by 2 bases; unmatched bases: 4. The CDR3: CASSLASGRTYEQYF. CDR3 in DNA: TGTGCCAGCAGCTTGGCTAGCGGGCGGACCTACGAGCAGTACTTC.

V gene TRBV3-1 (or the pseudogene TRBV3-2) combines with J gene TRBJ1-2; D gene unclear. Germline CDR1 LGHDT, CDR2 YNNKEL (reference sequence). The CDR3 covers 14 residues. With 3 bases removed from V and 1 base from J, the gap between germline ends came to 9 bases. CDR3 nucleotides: TGTGCCAGCAGCCAGGTCGCGGGTAACTATGGCTACACCTTC. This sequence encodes CASSQVAGNYGYTF.

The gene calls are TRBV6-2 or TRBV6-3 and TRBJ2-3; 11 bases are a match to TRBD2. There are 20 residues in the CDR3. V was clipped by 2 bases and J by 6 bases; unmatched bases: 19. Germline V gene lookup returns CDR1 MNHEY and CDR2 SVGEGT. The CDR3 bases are TGTGCCAGCAGTTACACCGTCTCCGGGACTAGCGGACCCCTGTGGGATACGCAGTATTTT. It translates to CASSYTVSGTSGPLWDTQYF.

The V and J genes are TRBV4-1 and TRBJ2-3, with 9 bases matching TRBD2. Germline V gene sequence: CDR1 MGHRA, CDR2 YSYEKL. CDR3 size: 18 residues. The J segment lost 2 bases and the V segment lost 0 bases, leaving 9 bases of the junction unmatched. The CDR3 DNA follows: TGCGCCAGCAGCCAAGATCGGGAGCGGGGGGCCATCACAGATACGCAGTATTTT. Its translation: CASSQDRERGAITDTQYF.

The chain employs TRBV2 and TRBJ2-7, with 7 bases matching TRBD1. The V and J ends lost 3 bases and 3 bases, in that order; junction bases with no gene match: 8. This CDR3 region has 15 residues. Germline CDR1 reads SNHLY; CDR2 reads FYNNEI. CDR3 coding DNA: TGTGCCAGCAGTGAGGAGCGGCAGGGGGTCTACGAGCAGTACTTC. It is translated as CASSEERQGVYEQYF.

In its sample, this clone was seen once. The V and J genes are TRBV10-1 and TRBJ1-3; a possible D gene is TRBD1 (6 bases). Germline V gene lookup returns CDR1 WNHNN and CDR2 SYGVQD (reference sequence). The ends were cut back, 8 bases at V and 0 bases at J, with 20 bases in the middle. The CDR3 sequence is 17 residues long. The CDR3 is CASGTTIGRFSGNTIYF. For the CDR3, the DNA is TGCGCCAGCGGGACAACTATCGGAAGGTTCTCTGGAAACACCATATATTTT.

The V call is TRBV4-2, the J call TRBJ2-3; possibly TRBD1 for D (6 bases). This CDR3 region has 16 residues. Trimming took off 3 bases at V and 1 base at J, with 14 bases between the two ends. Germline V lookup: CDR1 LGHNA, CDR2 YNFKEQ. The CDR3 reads CASSQPGVSGTDTQYF. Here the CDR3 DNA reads TGTGCCAGCAGCCAGCCAGGGGTTTCTGGCACAGATACGCAGTATTTT.

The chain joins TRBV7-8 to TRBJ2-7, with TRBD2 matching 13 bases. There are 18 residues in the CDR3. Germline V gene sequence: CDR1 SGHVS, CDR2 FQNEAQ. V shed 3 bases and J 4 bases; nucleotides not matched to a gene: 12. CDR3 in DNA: TGTGCCAGCAGCTTTACTACACTAGCGGGGGGGCCCCAATACGAGCAGTACTTC. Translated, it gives CASSFTTLAGGPQYEQYF.

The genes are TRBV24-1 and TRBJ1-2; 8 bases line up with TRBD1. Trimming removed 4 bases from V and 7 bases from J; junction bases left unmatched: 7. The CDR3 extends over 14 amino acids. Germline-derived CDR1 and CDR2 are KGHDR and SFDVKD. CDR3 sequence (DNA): TGTGCCACCAGTGAACCGGACAGGGTTACTGGCTACACCTTC. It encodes CATSEPDRVTGYTF.

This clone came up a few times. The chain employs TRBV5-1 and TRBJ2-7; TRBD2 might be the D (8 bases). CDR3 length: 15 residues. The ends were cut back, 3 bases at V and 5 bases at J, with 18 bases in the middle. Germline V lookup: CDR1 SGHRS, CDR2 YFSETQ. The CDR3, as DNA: TGCGCCAGCAGCTCCTCGGGAGGGGGCTACAACGAGCAGTACTTC. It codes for CASSSSGGGYNEQYF.

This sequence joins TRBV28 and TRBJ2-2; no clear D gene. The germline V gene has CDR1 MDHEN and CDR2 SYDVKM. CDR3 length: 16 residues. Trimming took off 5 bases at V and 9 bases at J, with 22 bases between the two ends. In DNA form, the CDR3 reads TGTGCCAGCAGTCCCCCTAGTGGCCCCGGGTTCCGGGAGCTGTTTTTT. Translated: CASSPPSGPGFRELFF.

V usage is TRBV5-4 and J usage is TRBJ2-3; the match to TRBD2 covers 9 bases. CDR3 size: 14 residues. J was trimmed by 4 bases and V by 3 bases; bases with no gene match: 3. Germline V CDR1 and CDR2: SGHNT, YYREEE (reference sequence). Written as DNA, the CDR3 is TGTGCCAGCAGCTCACTAGCGGGCCCAGATACGCAGTATTTT. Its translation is CASSSLAGPDTQYF. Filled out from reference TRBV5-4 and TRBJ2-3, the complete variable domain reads ETGVTQSPTHLIKTRGQQVTLRCSSQSGHNTVSWYQQALGQGPQFIFQYYREEENGRGNFPPRFSGLQFPNYSSELNVNALELDDSALYLCASSSLAGPDTQYFGPGTRLTVL.

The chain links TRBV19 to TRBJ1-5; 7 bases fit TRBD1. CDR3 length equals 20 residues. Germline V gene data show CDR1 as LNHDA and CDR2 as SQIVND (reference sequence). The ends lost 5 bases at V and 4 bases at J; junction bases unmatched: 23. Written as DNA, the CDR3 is TGTGCCAGTAGTCTAACTGGGCCTAGGGTTGGGACAGAAAGAAATCAGCCCCAGCATTTT. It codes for CASSLTGPRVGTERNQPQHF.

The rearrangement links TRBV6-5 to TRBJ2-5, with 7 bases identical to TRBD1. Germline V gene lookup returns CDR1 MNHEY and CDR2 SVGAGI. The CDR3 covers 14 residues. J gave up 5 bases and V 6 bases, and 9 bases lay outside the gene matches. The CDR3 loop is CASRSTGKSETQYF. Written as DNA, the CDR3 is TGTGCCAGCAGGTCGACAGGGAAATCGGAGACCCAGTACTTC.